Below, 24 T cell receptor beta chains from the same sample are listed, as sequenced in a study of T cell repertoires in cytomegalovirus infection. For these receptors, no antigen is known. One entry per CDR3 protein results from TCRdb running MiXCR on the reads. This table has approximately 470,000 distinct CDR3 sequences, 40% to 50% appearing once. Sequencing used cultured PBMCs, obtained from culture after CMV antigen stimulation. These TCRs come from a human donor in good health (CMV status not recorded). Some clones in this sample may be carry-over from other donors' samples.

This clonotype was counted only a few times. V gene TRBV7-2 combines with J gene TRBJ1-2; D remains ambiguous. The V end lost 1 base, the J end lost 5 bases, and 8 bases lay between the germline ends. The CDR3 consists of 13 residues. Germline assignment: CDR1 SGHTA and CDR2 FQGNSA. Here the CDR3 DNA reads TGTGCCAGCAGCTTAGGAGGGAGATATGGCTACACCTTC. As protein: CASSLGGRYGYTF.

V gene TRBV4-3 combines with J gene TRBJ2-1, with D unresolved. V was pared by 7 bases and J by 0 bases, with 19 bases between. This CDR3 region has 17 residues. Germline loops: CDR1 LGHNA, CDR2 YSLEER. The CDR3 here is CASNRAYAQSSYNEQFF. DNA of the CDR3: TGCGCCAGCAATCGCGCCTACGCCCAGAGCTCCTACAATGAGCAGTTCTTC.

The J gene is TRBJ1-5, the V gene TRBV5-5; the match to TRBD1 covers 9 bases. Trimming cost V 0 bases and J 9 bases; bases outside gene matches: 10. CDR1 is SGHKS and CDR2 is YYEKEE in the germline V gene (reference sequence). The CDR3 totals 16 residues. The CDR3 DNA follows: TGTGCCAGCAGCTTGGGCACAGGGGGCTCCGGGCGGCCCCAGCATTTT. It codes for CASSLGTGGSGRPQHF.

The chain is built from TRBV6-5 and TRBJ2-5; D is undetermined. V lost 0 bases to trimming and J lost 4 bases, with 3 bases between them. CDR1 is MNHEY and CDR2 is SVGAGI in the germline V gene. The CDR3 spans 12 residues. CDR3 region: CASSYSLETQYF. The CDR3 DNA reads as TGTGCCAGCAGTTACTCCTTAGAGACCCAGTACTTC.

Only a few counts were recorded for this clonotype. V is TRBV6-1 and J is TRBJ2-3; D may be TRBD1 (6 bases). Trimming pared 6 bases from V and 7 bases from J, leaving 20 bases between. CDR1 is MNHNS and CDR2 is SASEGT in the germline V gene. The CDR3 length is 15 residues. The CDR3 bases are TGTGCCAGCAGCGACAGGCGGGTTGGCGGTAATACGCAGTATTTT. As protein: CASSDRRVGGNTQYF.

There are a few counts of this clonotype. V usage is TRBV5-4 and J usage is TRBJ2-1, with 9 bases matching TRBD1. V was clipped by 6 bases and J by 6 bases; unmatched bases: 13. Germline-derived CDR1 and CDR2 are SGHNT and YYREEE (reference sequence). The CDR3 length is 16 residues. As DNA, the CDR3 is TGTGCCAGCACCCCCAACAGGGGGCTGGTTGTCAATGAGCAGTTCTTC. It encodes CASTPNRGLVVNEQFF.

This clonotype was observed a handful of times. The chain employs TRBV7-2 and TRBJ2-1; TRBD1 matches 7 bases. Germline V gives CDR1 SGHTA, CDR2 FQGNSA. Trimming took 4 bases from V and 10 from J; bases not matched to a gene: 7. This CDR3 contains 13 residues. The chain's CDR3 is CASSSQTGNEQFF. The CDR3 bases are TGTGCCAGCAGCTCCCAGACAGGGAACGAGCAGTTCTTC.

The rearrangement uses TRBV19 and TRBJ2-2; tentative D call: TRBD2 (5 bases). The V gene lost 5 bases and the J gene lost 4 bases, with 14 bases spanning the gap. Germline V gene data show CDR1 as LNHDA and CDR2 as SQIVND (reference sequence). The CDR3 has 15 amino acids. CDR3: CASSFGGSLTGELFF. The CDR3 nucleotides are TGTGCCAGTAGTTTCGGTGGGAGCCTCACCGGGGAGCTGTTTTTT.

V gene TRBV27 combines with J gene TRBJ2-5; 9 bases agree with TRBD1. Germline assignment: CDR1 MNHEY and CDR2 SMNVEV (reference sequence). The CDR3 is 16 amino acids. J was trimmed by 3 bases and V by 5 bases; bases with no gene match: 10. The CDR3 sequence is CASSPLRTGVKETQYF. DNA of the CDR3: TGTGCCAGCAGTCCGCTCCGGACAGGGGTAAAAGAGACCCAGTACTTC.

This chain joins TRBV6-2 or TRBV6-3 and TRBJ2-7; 7 bases line up with TRBD1. CDR3 length: 12 amino acids. Per germline, CDR1 MNHEY and CDR2 SVGEGT. Unmatched junction bases numbered 3, after V lost 4 bases and J lost 6 bases. The CDR3 region is CASSSRQGEQYF. In nucleotides, the CDR3 is TGTGCCAGCAGTTCCAGACAGGGCGAGCAGTACTTC.

The J gene is TRBJ2-7, the V gene TRBV7-2, with D perhaps matching TRBD1 (6 bases). CDR1 and CDR2 from the germline V gene are SGHTA and FQGNSA. V lost 2 bases to trimming and J lost 4 bases, with 12 bases between them. The CDR3 runs 14 residues. CDR3 sequence reads: CASSLSPTGYEQYF. The CDR3 region has the DNA TGTGCCAGCAGCTTATCTCCTACAGGGTACGAGCAGTACTTC.

This clonotype was seen ten or more times. The chain uses TRBV11-2 and TRBJ1-4; TRBD1 might be the D (5 bases). CDR1 and CDR2 (germline): SGHAT, FQNNGV. Trimming pared 3 bases from V and 7 bases from J, leaving 12 bases between. The CDR3 runs to 14 residues. CDR3 coding DNA: TGTGCCAGCAGCTTTTGGGGGTCGCGTGAAAAACTGTTTTTT. Residues: CASSFWGSREKLFF. The entire variable domain, with the rest obtained from reference TRBV11-2 and TRBJ1-4, is as follows: EAGVAQSPRYKIIEKRQSVAFWCNPISGHATLYWYQQILGQGPKLLIQFQNNGVVDDSQLPKDRFSAERLKGVDSTLKIQPAKLEDSAVYLCASSFWGSREKLFFGSGTQLSVL.

This clonotype was counted between two and nine times. The rearrangement joins TRBV6-6 to TRBJ1-2; 7 positions match TRBD1. The germline CDR1 and CDR2 sequences are MNHNY and SVGAGI (reference sequence). V shed 5 bases and J 0 bases; nucleotides not matched to a gene: 3. This CDR3 is 14 amino acids long. Here the CDR3 reads CASSIQGSNYGYTF. The CDR3 nucleotides are TGTGCCAGCAGTATACAGGGGTCTAACTATGGCTACACCTTC.

V is TRBV7-2 and J is TRBJ2-2; 8 nucleotides agree with TRBD1. Germline V gives CDR1 SGHTA, CDR2 FQGNSA. CDR3 size: 14 residues. V lost 5 bases, J lost 8 bases, and 7 bases stayed unmatched. This chain's CDR3 is CASSKTGAAGELFF. In DNA form, the CDR3 reads TGTGCCAGCAGCAAGACAGGGGCTGCAGGGGAGCTGTTTTTT.

The chain carries TRBV6-1 and TRBJ2-3; tentative D call: TRBD2 (6 bases). The germline gives CDR1 MNHNS, CDR2 SASEGT. The CDR3 consists of 13 residues. Trimming pared 8 bases from V and 3 bases from J, leaving 12 bases between. CDR3 sequence: CASRLDGTDTQYF. The CDR3 DNA reads TGTGCCAGCCGACTAGATGGGACAGATACGCAGTATTTT.

This clonotype appeared many times. This chain joins TRBV7-6 and TRBJ2-5, with 10 bases matching TRBD2. From germline, CDR1 is SGHVS and CDR2 FNYEAQ. The V and J ends lost 3 bases and 5 bases, in that order; junction bases with no gene match: 9. This CDR3 spans 16 amino acids. CDR3 bases: TGTGCCAGCAGCTTTCGGGCTAGCGGGAGCGTCGAGACCCAGTACTTC. Translation: CASSFRASGSVETQYF.

The rearrangement joins TRBV7-2 to TRBJ2-7, with D perhaps matching TRBD1 (5 bases). The germline V gene encodes CDR1 SGHTA and CDR2 FQGNSA. Deletions cut 5 bases from V and 2 bases from J, with 13 bases between. This CDR3 region has 14 residues. CDR3 residues: CASSTRQNPYEQYF. DNA for the CDR3: TGTGCCAGCAGCACCCGACAGAATCCCTACGAGCAGTACTTC.

J is TRBJ1-3 and V is TRBV12-3 or TRBV12-4; no definite D call. This CDR3 region has 17 residues. The V gene lost 4 bases and the J gene lost 0 bases, with 16 bases spanning the gap. CDR3 DNA sequence: TGTGCCAGCAGTTCGTTGTTGATAGGAGGCTCTGGAAACACCATATATTTT. The encoded protein is CASSSLLIGGSGNTIYF.

This clonotype was seen only a few times. This CDR3 reads CASSLLSAGGNGYTF. CDR3 nucleotides: TGTGCCAGCAGCTTGTTGAGTGCGGGGGGCAATGGCTACACCTTC. V and J are TRBV5-5 and TRBJ1-2; maybe TRBD1 (6 bases). The ends were cut back, 1 base at V and 6 bases at J, with 16 bases in the middle. CDR3 size: 15 residues. From germline, CDR1 is SGHKS and CDR2 YYEKEE (reference sequence).

Here the CDR3 reads CASSLVPGLVSQYF. The DNA of the CDR3 is TGTGCCAGCAGCTTAGTCCCGGGACTAGTATCTCAGTACTTC. The chain combines TRBV7-2 with TRBJ2-5, with 8 positions matching TRBD2. This CDR3 is built from 14 residues. With 1 base clipped from V and 11 bases from J, the junction kept 9 bases outside the gene matches. Germline V gives CDR1 SGHTA, CDR2 FQGNSA.

The chain carries TRBV20-1 and TRBJ2-3, with D hard to call. Germline lookup yields CDR1 DFQATT and CDR2 SNEGSKA (reference sequence). With 8 bases removed from V and 0 bases from J, the gap between germline ends came to 12 bases. This CDR3 region has 13 residues. The CDR3 is CSPLPSSTDTQYF. The CDR3 DNA follows: TGCAGTCCACTCCCCTCTAGCACAGATACGCAGTATTTT.

This clonotype showed up just a few times. The rearrangement joins TRBV5-1 to TRBJ2-7; TRBD1 is a possible D gene (7 bases). This CDR3 has 16 amino acids. Trimming took off 4 bases at V and 0 bases at J, with 17 bases between the two ends. Germline lookup yields CDR1 SGHRS and CDR2 YFSETQ. CDR3: CASSKEGATSSYEQYF. CDR3 nucleotide sequence: TGCGCCAGCAGCAAGGAGGGGGCAACAAGCTCCTACGAGCAGTACTTC.

This clonotype showed up just a few times. This chain uses TRBV6-1 with TRBJ2-3, with D hard to call. The CDR3 is 11 residues long. Looked up from germline, CDR1 is MNHNS and CDR2 is SASEGT. V dropped 2 bases and J dropped 7 bases, with 4 bases sitting between them. CDR3 DNA sequence: TGTGCCAGCAGTGAATCTTATACGCAGTATTTT. Its protein is CASSESYTQYF.

The chain joins TRBV6-2 or TRBV6-3 to TRBJ2-3; TRBD2 might be the D (6 bases). Trimming left V 2 bases short and J 4 bases short, with 16 bases between. The CDR3 runs to 16 residues. Germline V gene lookup returns CDR1 MNHEY and CDR2 SVGEGT. The DNA of the CDR3 is TGTGCCAGCAGTTACAGACGGGGAGGAAGTGCAGATACGCAGTATTTT. Amino acids: CASSYRRGGSADTQYF.